These 26 T cell receptor beta chains share one sample of origin, sequenced in a study of vaccination and CD4 T cells after COVID-19 (dated by TCRdb to 2021 to 2024). Which antigens these TCRs recognize remains unknown. This sample's time point label indicates: late sampling 161 to 241 days after vaccination in three convalescent patients. This sample's treatment or condition label indicates: roughly 10-day PBMC culture with coronavirus spike peptide pools or control peptides (ViraFEST assay). Libraries were constructed by PCR. Sequencing instrument: Illumina iSeq 100. At the Johns Hopkins FTIC core, DNA from the cultured CD4+ T cells underwent TCR sequencing with the Oncomine TCR Beta short-read assay. TCRdb reanalyzed the raw reads on its own, using fastp at Q25 for trimming and MiXCR for clone calling, and kept in-frame beta chains. Each CDR3 protein appears once, grouped with its most common genes and DNA. For this sample there are about 22,000 distinct CDR3 sequences; 46% appear just once. About 13% of the sample rests with the top ten.

The sequences come from CD4+ T cells from blood, cultured in vitro, collected about 7 months after SARS-CoV-2 vaccination. The receptors were sampled from a human donor who had recovered from COVID-19.

The chain combines TRBV11-2 with TRBJ2-5; D unresolved. With 2 bases removed from V and 2 bases from J, the gap between germline ends came to 6 bases. CDR1 and CDR2 (germline): SGHAT, FQNNGV. The CDR3 length is 13 residues. CDR3 nucleotides: TGTGCCAGCAGCTTAACACTGCAAGAGACCCAGTACTTC. As protein: CASSLTLQETQYF.

This clonotype was found a few times. V and J are TRBV7-6 and TRBJ1-2; D ambiguous. The germline gives CDR1 SGHVS, CDR2 FNYEAQ. The CDR3 consists of 13 residues. Trimming left V 3 bases short and J 4 bases short, with 9 bases between. CDR3 nucleotides: TGTGCCAGCAGCTTCGGACCTGGCTATGGCTACACCTTC. Its protein product is CASSFGPGYGYTF.

V is TRBV6-2 or TRBV6-3 and J is TRBJ1-2; weak D call: TRBD1 (6 bases). V was pared by 4 bases and J by 2 bases, with 8 bases between. This CDR3 region has 13 residues. Germline V gene data show CDR1 as MNHEY and CDR2 as SVGEGT. The CDR3 sequence: CASSLGQNYGYTF. DNA for the CDR3: TGTGCCAGCAGTTTAGGACAGAACTATGGCTACACCTTC.

This clonotype was seen a few times. The chain links TRBV7-2 to TRBJ1-2; 10 bases map to TRBD1. J was trimmed by 5 bases and V by 6 bases; bases with no gene match: 12. There are 16 residues in the CDR3. Germline-derived CDR1 and CDR2 are SGHTA and FQGNSA. CDR3 sequence: CASRTMARQGAYGYTF. DNA for the CDR3: TGTGCCAGCAGAACAATGGCGAGACAGGGGGCGTATGGCTACACCTTC.

This clonotype has more than one count but fewer than ten. The J gene is TRBJ2-1, the V gene TRBV20-1; D is perhaps TRBD2 (5 bases). This CDR3 is 14 amino acids long. Germline assignment: CDR1 DFQATT and CDR2 SNEGSKA (reference sequence). The V gene lost 6 bases and the J gene lost 2 bases, with 14 bases spanning the gap. CDR3 DNA: TGCAGTGCCGTCCGGGGAGTTCCCTACAATGAGCAGTTCTTC. It yields the protein CSAVRGVPYNEQFF.

This CDR3 reads CASSPTGAGELFF. The CDR3 DNA is TGTGCCAGCAGCCCTACGGGGGCCGGGGAGCTGTTTTTT. The chain carries TRBV7-2 and TRBJ2-2; a weak D match, TRBD2 (6 bases). The CDR3 totals 13 residues. Germline lookup yields CDR1 SGHTA and CDR2 FQGNSA. V lost 5 bases, J lost 6 bases, and 10 bases lay in between.

The chain couples TRBV20-1 to TRBJ2-3; possibly TRBD2 for D (7 bases). The germline V gene has CDR1 DFQATT and CDR2 SNEGSKA (reference sequence). V shed 7 bases and J shed 6 bases, with 17 bases lying between them. This CDR3 is 13 amino acids long. CDR3 amino acids: CSVPLGGLDTQYF. CDR3 nucleotide sequence: TGCAGTGTCCCGTTGGGGGGGCTTGATACGCAGTATTTT.

This rearrangement joins TRBV20-1 to TRBJ2-2, with TRBD2 as a possible D gene (6 bases). From germline, CDR1 is DFQATT and CDR2 SNEGSKA (reference sequence). The CDR3 spans 12 residues. Trimming cost V 1 base and J 6 bases, with 6 bases left between them. The CDR3 sequence: CSARAGAGELFF. CDR3 sequence (DNA): TGCAGTGCTAGAGCGGGGGCCGGGGAGCTGTTTTTT.

The CDR3 DNA reads TGCAGTGCTAGAGACCCCCTCGGAACCTACGAGCAGTACTTC. As protein: CSARDPLGTYEQYF. The V gene is TRBV20-1, the J gene TRBJ2-7; unclear D gene. The length of the CDR3 is 14 residues. V lost 0 bases and J 2 bases, leaving 11 bases between the germline ends. CDR1 and CDR2 from the germline V gene are DFQATT and SNEGSKA (reference sequence).

This clonotype appeared a few times. The V call is TRBV25-1, the J call TRBJ2-7, with D unclear. The CDR3 runs to 15 residues. The germline CDR1 and CDR2 sequences are MGHDK and SYGVNS. V was shortened by 2 bases and J by 3 bases, with 14 bases between the two germline ends. The CDR3 bases are TGTGCCAGCAGTGAACACTCTTCACTGGGCTACGAGCAGTACTTC. Amino acids: CASSEHSSLGYEQYF.

The genes are TRBV19 and TRBJ2-7, with D possibly being TRBD2 (5 bases). V was clipped by 7 bases and J by 0 bases, with 10 bases between them. In germline, CDR1 is LNHDA, CDR2 SQIVND (reference sequence). The CDR3 extends over 13 amino acids. The CDR3 bases are TGTGCCAGTACGGCGGGCCCCTCCTACGAGCAGTACTTC. It encodes CASTAGPSYEQYF.

This clonotype was recorded a few times. The chain joins TRBV20-1 to TRBJ2-3; 10 bases are shared with TRBD2. This CDR3 region has 15 residues. Germline V gives CDR1 DFQATT, CDR2 SNEGSKA (reference sequence). V lost 1 base and J lost 2; bases outside the gene matches: 3. For the CDR3, the DNA is TGCAGTGCTAGAGGGACTAGCGGAGTCACAGATACGCAGTATTTT. Protein sequence: CSARGTSGVTDTQYF.

A single count supports this clonotype. The chain recombines TRBV20-1 with TRBJ1-6, with 8 bases aligning to TRBD1. The CDR3 is made up of 16 amino acids. Germline loops: CDR1 DFQATT, CDR2 SNEGSKA (reference sequence). Trimming removed 0 bases from V and 10 bases from J; junction bases left unmatched: 11. CDR3 DNA: TGCAGTGCTAGAGATGTTTTGCAGGGGGCCGGGTCACCCCTCCACTTT. Residues: CSARDVLQGAGSPLHF.

The DNA of the CDR3 is TGCAGTGCTAGTTTTGTTGGGGGGCAAGAGACCCAGTACTTC. Translating gives CSASFVGGQETQYF. The chain links TRBV20-1 to TRBJ2-5, with D possibly matching TRBD2 (6 bases). CDR3 size: 14 residues. The germline gives CDR1 DFQATT, CDR2 SNEGSKA (reference sequence). The ends were cut back, 3 bases at V and 2 bases at J, with 13 bases in the middle.

The chain combines TRBV19 with TRBJ1-2, with D perhaps matching TRBD1 (5 bases). CDR1 and CDR2 from the germline V gene are LNHDA and SQIVND (reference sequence). V was cut by 7 bases and J by 4 bases, with 16 bases left in between. The CDR3 has 14 residues. The CDR3 region is CASTPYDSLYGYTF. The CDR3 DNA follows: TGTGCCAGTACCCCATATGACAGCCTCTATGGCTACACCTTC. The variable domain in full, completed from reference TRBV19 and TRBJ1-2, reads DGGITQSPKYLFRKEGQNVTLSCEQNLNHDAMYWYRQDPGQGLRLIYYSQIVNDFQKGDIAEGYSVSREKKESFPLTVTSAQKNPTAFYLCASTPYDSLYGYTFGSGTRLTVV.

CDR3 bases: TGCAGTGCTAGAGCGGGGGGGAGTGGGAGCAATCAGCCCCAGCATTTT. This encodes CSARAGGSGSNQPQHF. The gene calls are TRBV20-1 and TRBJ1-5; possibly TRBD1 for D (5 bases). The length of the CDR3 is 16 residues. V dropped 1 base and J dropped 1 base, with 14 bases sitting between them. Germline CDR1 and CDR2: DFQATT and SNEGSKA (reference sequence).

The rearrangement uses TRBV20-1 and TRBJ1-5, with D unresolved. From germline, CDR1 is DFQATT and CDR2 SNEGSKA (reference sequence). V lost 3 bases and J 0 bases, leaving 12 bases between the germline ends. This CDR3 spans 15 amino acids. This CDR3 reads CSASFSGYSNQPQHF. CDR3 in DNA: TGCAGTGCTAGTTTTTCGGGGTATAGCAATCAGCCCCAGCATTTT.

The rearrangement links TRBV6-1 to TRBJ1-5; 7 bases match TRBD1. The V segment lost 6 bases and the J segment 4 bases; nucleotides outside the gene matches: 3. CDR3 length: 13 amino acids. Germline loops: CDR1 MNHNS, CDR2 SASEGT. As DNA, the CDR3 is TGTGCCAGCAGGTTGACAGGGAATCAGCCCCAGCATTTT. Translating gives CASRLTGNQPQHF.

This rearrangement joins TRBV25-1 to TRBJ2-7; no firm D call. The length of the CDR3 is 15 residues. V dropped 3 bases and J dropped 3 bases, with 15 bases sitting between them. Germline CDR1 and CDR2: MGHDK and SYGVNS. The CDR3 DNA follows: TGTGCCAGCAGTGAGCCGGGCCAAACTTTCTACGAGCAGTACTTC. It translates to CASSEPGQTFYEQYF.

A few counts support this clonotype. V is TRBV28 and J is TRBJ2-1, with TRBD2 matching 10 bases. The CDR3 spans 15 residues. V trimming: 6 bases; J trimming: 7 bases; junction bases outside the gene matches: 9. The germline gives CDR1 MDHEN, CDR2 SYDVKM. CDR3 coding DNA: TGTGCCAGCAGGGGGGCTAGCGGGAGTGAGAATGAGCAGTTCTTC. Its protein is CASRGASGSENEQFF.

This clonotype has only a few counts. The chain joins TRBV20-1 to TRBJ1-2, with 7 bases identical to TRBD1. This CDR3 region has 13 residues. The V gene end was trimmed by 6 bases and the J gene end by 6 bases; junction bases not matched to a gene: 10. Germline V gene sequence: CDR1 DFQATT, CDR2 SNEGSKA (reference sequence). The chain's CDR3 is CSARFQGGDGYTF. Here the CDR3 DNA reads TGCAGTGCCCGATTTCAGGGGGGCGATGGCTACACCTTC.

Remarks on this clonotype: The junction shows a germline mismatch at one end, possibly a read error. V gene TRBV7-9 combines with J gene TRBJ2-5; D is undetermined. The CDR3 loop spans 15 amino acids. Germline V gives CDR1 SEHNR, CDR2 FQNEAQ (reference sequence). CDR3 amino acids: CTSSFASARFETQYF. CDR3 sequence (DNA): TGTACCAGCAGCTTCGCTAGTGCGAGGTTCGAGACCCAGTACTTC.

The CDR3 DNA is TGCGCCAGCAGCTCAGGAGGGACAGGACAAGAGACCCAGTACTTC. Residues: CASSSGGTGQETQYF. The rearrangement joins TRBV5-1 to TRBJ2-5; 8 nucleotides line up with TRBD1. Germline CDR1 SGHRS, CDR2 YFSETQ. The CDR3 length is 15 residues. The trim removed 3 bases at V and 2 bases at J, leaving 6 bases unmatched.

The chain joins TRBV15 to TRBJ1-2; TRBD1 might be the D (5 bases). Germline V lookup: CDR1 LNHNV, CDR2 YYDKDF (reference sequence). Trimming cost V 3 bases and J 2 bases, with 13 bases left between them. The CDR3 runs 15 residues. Here the CDR3 reads CATSSPRDRNYGYTF. CDR3 in DNA: TGTGCCACCAGCAGTCCTCGAGACAGAAACTATGGCTACACCTTC.

The chain carries TRBV6-1 and TRBJ2-5, with 12 bases matching TRBD2. The CDR3 length is 16 residues. Unmatched junction bases numbered 8, after V lost 4 bases and J lost 5 bases. CDR1 is MNHNS and CDR2 is SASEGT in the germline V gene. CDR3 nucleotide sequence: TGTGCCAGCAGTGTGTCTAGCGGGGGGGCGGGTGAGACCCAGTACTTC. Protein: CASSVSSGGAGETQYF.

A single count supports this clonotype. The V call is TRBV7-3, the J call TRBJ1-2; TRBD1 matches 7 bases. There are 15 residues in the CDR3. Losses at the gene ends were 5 bases for V and 0 bases for J; bases not matched to a gene: 6. Germline V gives CDR1 SGHTA, CDR2 FQGTGA. The CDR3 loop reads CASSLAGGTNYGYTF. DNA for the CDR3: TGTGCCAGCAGCCTCGCAGGGGGAACTAACTATGGCTACACCTTC.